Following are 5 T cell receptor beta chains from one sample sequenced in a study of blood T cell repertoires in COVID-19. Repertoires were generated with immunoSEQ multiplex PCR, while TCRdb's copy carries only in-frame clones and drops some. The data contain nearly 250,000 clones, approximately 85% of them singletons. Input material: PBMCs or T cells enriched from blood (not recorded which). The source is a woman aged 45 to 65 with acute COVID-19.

In nucleotides, the CDR3 is TGTGCCAGTAGTACCGGGGGTGCAACTAATGAAAAACTGTTTTTT. Its protein product is CASSTGGATNEKLFF. The genes are TRBV19 and TRBJ1-4, with D perhaps TRBD1 (5 bases). The CDR3 consists of 15 residues. Trimming shortened V by 4 bases and J by 0 bases, and 9 bases separated the two germline ends. Germline-derived CDR1 and CDR2 are LNHDA and SQIVND (reference sequence).

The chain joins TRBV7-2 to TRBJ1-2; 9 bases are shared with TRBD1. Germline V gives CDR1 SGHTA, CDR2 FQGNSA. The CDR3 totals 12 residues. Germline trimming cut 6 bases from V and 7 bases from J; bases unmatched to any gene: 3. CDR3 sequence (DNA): TGTGCCAGCAGATCGGGACAGGGTGGCTACACCTTC. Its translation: CASRSGQGGYTF.

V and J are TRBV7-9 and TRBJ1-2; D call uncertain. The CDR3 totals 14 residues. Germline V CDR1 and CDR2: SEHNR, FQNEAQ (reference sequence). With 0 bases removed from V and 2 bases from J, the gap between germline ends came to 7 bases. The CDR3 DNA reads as TGTGCCAGCAGCTTAGCCGGCGGGAACTATGGCTACACCTTC. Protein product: CASSLAGGNYGYTF.

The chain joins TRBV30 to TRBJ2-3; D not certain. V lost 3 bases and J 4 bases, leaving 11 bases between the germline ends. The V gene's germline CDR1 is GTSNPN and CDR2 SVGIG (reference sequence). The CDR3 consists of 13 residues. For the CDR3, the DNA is TGTGCCTGGAGCCACCTTCTATCAGATACGCAGTATTTT. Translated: CAWSHLLSDTQYF.

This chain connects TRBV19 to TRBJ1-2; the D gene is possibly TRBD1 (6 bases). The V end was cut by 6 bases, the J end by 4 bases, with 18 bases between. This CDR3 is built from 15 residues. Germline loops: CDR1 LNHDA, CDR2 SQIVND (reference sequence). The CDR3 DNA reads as TGTGCCAGTAGCTACGCCTTGGGGGCTCCCTATGGCTACACCTTC. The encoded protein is CASSYALGAPYGYTF.